These T cell receptor beta chains were read from a single sample in a study of cytomegalovirus exposure and HLA in healthy donors. Profiled with immunoSEQ multiplex PCR; TCRdb holds only in-frame clones, not every one. The sample includes roughly 120,000 clones, roughly 82% seen only once; the top ten take around 5%. The specimen sequenced was PBMCs. Receptors were obtained from a man younger than 35 in good health and CMV-seronegative. Each CDR3 is given with its conserved first and last residue. D genes are given only for firm matches. The size of a clone is reported for some rows only, either as once, few or many, or as a class for expanded clones.

v_call	j_call	d_call	clone_size	cdr3_nt	cdr3_aa
TRBV7-8	TRBJ2-2	TRBD2	NA	TGTGCCAGCAGCTTAGAGACTAGCGGGAGGACAGCGAACACCGGGGAGCTGTTTTTT	CASSLETSGRTANTGELFF
TRBV27	TRBJ2-7	NA	few	TGTGCCAGCAGTAGGGACACCGAAAAGCAGTACTTC	CASSRDTEKQYF
TRBV29-1	TRBJ2-1	NA	once	TGCAGCGTTGGTCTCTACAATGAGCAGTTCTTC	CSVGLYNEQFF
TRBV18	TRBJ1-2	NA	NA	TGTGCCAGCTCACCTGATACCGGGGACTATGGCTACACCTTC	CASSPDTGDYGYTF
TRBV7-6	TRBJ1-5	TRBD1	NA	TGTGCCAGCAGCCCCGGACAGGGGGGAAATCAGCCCCAGCATTTT	CASSPGQGGNQPQHF
TRBV9	TRBJ2-2	TRBD1	NA	TGTGCCAGCAGCAAGACAGGGGGCTACACCGGGGAGCTGTTTTTT	CASSKTGGYTGELFF
TRBV6-6	TRBJ2-5	NA	NA	TGTGCCAGCAGTCCCCCCGGGAAGGGCCACCAAGAGACCCAGTACTTC	CASSPPGKGHQETQYF
TRBV5-1	TRBJ2-3	TRBD2	NA	TGCGCCAGCAGCCTGAGCGGGGAAGGCACAGATACGCAGTATTTT	CASSLSGEGTDTQYF
TRBV5-1	TRBJ2-3	NA	NA	TGCGCCAGCAGCTCTAAAATTTCAGATACGCAGTATTTT	CASSSKISDTQYF
TRBV10-3	TRBJ2-7	TRBD2	NA	TGTGCCATCAGTGAGTCGCCTACTAGCGGGAGGACCTACGAGCAGTACTTC	CAISESPTSGRTYEQYF
TRBV6-5	TRBJ2-3	NA	NA	TGTGCCAGCAGCCTCGGGTCCGCAACAGATACGCAGTATTTT	CASSLGSATDTQYF
TRBV6-1	TRBJ2-7	TRBD1	NA	TGTGCCAGCAGTGAAGATGCCTGGACAGGGACCTACGAGCAGTACTTC	CASSEDAWTGTYEQYF
TRBV5-1	TRBJ2-5	TRBD2	NA	TGCGCCAGCAGCCCCAGGACTAGCGGGGGTCGAGAGACCCAGTACTTC	CASSPRTSGGRETQYF
TRBV30	TRBJ1-2	TRBD1	NA	TGTGCCTCGGCTCAGGGGGCCTATGGCTACACCTTC	CASAQGAYGYTF
TRBV7-6	TRBJ2-1	TRBD2	once	TGTGCCAGCAGCTCAGGACTAGCGGGAGGGCCGCAGGAGAGTGAGCAGTTCTTC	CASSSGLAGGPQESEQFF
TRBV5-1	TRBJ2-7	TRBD1	NA	TGCGCCAGCAAGAGTGGGGACAGGGTCTACGAGCAGTACTTC	CASKSGDRVYEQYF
TRBV19	TRBJ2-7	NA	NA	TGTGCCAGTAGCCCATCGGCGGGGTACGAGCAGTACTTC	CASSPSAGYEQYF
TRBV13	TRBJ2-2	NA	NA	TGTGCCAGCACCCCAGGGACGAACACCGGGGAGCTGTTTTTT	CASTPGTNTGELFF
TRBV6-5	TRBJ2-3	TRBD1	NA	TGTGCCAGCAGTTACGGACAGGGGGGCACAGATACGCAGTATTTT	CASSYGQGGTDTQYF
TRBV21-1	TRBJ2-7	NA	medium-sized	TGTGCCAGCAGCAAGGGGCTGTTCTACGAGCAGTACTTC	CASSKGLFYEQYF
TRBV18	TRBJ1-2	TRBD1	NA	TGTGCCAGCTCACCGACGACCGAGACAGGGCCTAACTATGGCTACACCTTC	CASSPTTETGPNYGYTF
TRBV5-6	TRBJ1-1	NA	NA	TGTGCCAGCAGCCCACTGGTGCGGGGCACCAAAGAAGCTTTCTTT	CASSPLVRGTKEAFF
TRBV21-1	TRBJ2-7	NA	NA	TGTGCCAGCAAGCGGTGGGGGCAGGGGCCAACCTACGAGCAGTACTTC	CASKRWGQGPTYEQYF
TRBV19	TRBJ1-4	TRBD1	NA	TGTGCCAGTACCGATGACAGGGGCGAAAATGAAAAACTGTTTTTT	CASTDDRGENEKLFF
TRBV5-1	TRBJ1-2	TRBD1	NA	TGCGCCAGCAGCTTGGATCAGAGGACAGGTGGCTACACCTTC	CASSLDQRTGGYTF
TRBV19	TRBJ2-1	TRBD1	NA	TGTGCCAGTAGTATCCCGGGACAGGGTGAGAGTGAGCAGTTCTTC	CASSIPGQGESEQFF
TRBV6-1	TRBJ1-2	NA	NA	TGTGCCAGCAGCGTAGGGGTGGGGGGGCACTATGGCTACACCTTC	CASSVGVGGHYGYTF
TRBV2	TRBJ2-5	TRBD2	NA	TGTGCCAGCAGTGAATCTAGCGGGAGTCAAGAGACCCAGTACTTC	CASSESSGSQETQYF
TRBV19	TRBJ1-2	NA	NA	TGTGCCAGTAGATTCACTTTGACGACAAGCTCCTATGGCTACACCTTC	CASRFTLTTSSYGYTF
TRBV27	TRBJ1-2	NA	NA	TGTGCCAGCAGTTCCCGACAGCTCGTTCGCTACACCTTC	CASSSRQLVRYTF
TRBV5-1	TRBJ2-1	TRBD1	NA	TGCGCCAGCAGCATGGGACAGGGGGGTGGTGAGCAGTTCTTC	CASSMGQGGGEQFF
TRBV7-2	TRBJ1-4	TRBD1	NA	TGTGCCAGCAGCCCACACCGGGACAGGAATGAAAAACTGTTTTTT	CASSPHRDRNEKLFF
TRBV18	TRBJ1-1	TRBD1	NA	TGTGCCAGCTCACCACCTGACAGGGCGGCCCTTGAAGCTTTCTTT	CASSPPDRAALEAFF
TRBV13	TRBJ2-2	NA	NA	TGTGCCAGCAGTCCCGTAATCGGGGAGCTGTTTTTT	CASSPVIGELFF
TRBV19	TRBJ2-3	TRBD1	NA	TGTGCCAGTACCCGTACAGGGGGCCCCGATACGCAGTATTTT	CASTRTGGPDTQYF
TRBV19	TRBJ2-1	TRBD1	NA	TGTGCCAGTAAGGGACAGGGGGAGGACTACAATGAGCAGTTCTTC	CASKGQGEDYNEQFF
TRBV14	TRBJ1-2	TRBD1	few	TGTGCCAGCAGCCAAGAAGGCCGCAGGGGGCATGGCTACACCTTC	CASSQEGRRGHGYTF
TRBV4-2	TRBJ1-2	NA	NA	TGTGCCAGCAGCCAGGAGGACCGCGCCGACTATGGCTACACCTTC	CASSQEDRADYGYTF
TRBV6-1	TRBJ2-1	TRBD2	NA	TGTGCCAGCAGTGAAGGGCGGGGGGGCCATGAGCAGTTCTTC	CASSEGRGGHEQFF
TRBV6-5	TRBJ1-6	NA	NA	TGTGCCAGCAGGGTCGGGTCAGGAGGTTCACCCCTCCACTTT	CASRVGSGGSPLHF
TRBV27	TRBJ1-2	NA	NA	TGTGCCAGCTGGGGGGGCAGCACCTCCAACTATGGCTACACCTTC	CASWGGSTSNYGYTF
TRBV27	TRBJ2-1	TRBD2	NA	TGTGCCAGCAGTCCCGGGACTAGCGGGAGGTCTTACAATGAGCAGTTCTTC	CASSPGTSGRSYNEQFF
TRBV4-1	TRBJ2-7	NA	NA	TGCGCCAGCAGCCAAGATAGAGGGCAAGCCTACGAGCAGTACTTC	CASSQDRGQAYEQYF
TRBV5-1	TRBJ1-1	TRBD1	NA	TGCGCCAGCAGCTTGGAGGGACAGGCTTTTTCGAACACTGAAGCTTTCTTT	CASSLEGQAFSNTEAFF
TRBV7-9	TRBJ2-3	TRBD2	NA	TGTGCCAGCAGCCGGACTAGCGGGGGATCAGATACGCAGTATTTT	CASSRTSGGSDTQYF
TRBV2	TRBJ2-2	NA	NA	TGTGCCAGCACTGGGGGCTACACCGGGGAGCTGTTTTTT	CASTGGYTGELFF
TRBV5-1	TRBJ1-1	NA	NA	TGCGCCAGCAGCTTGGTCGTAGGGGGAGAAACTGAAGCTTTCTTT	CASSLVVGGETEAFF
TRBV5-1	TRBJ1-1	TRBD1	NA	TGCGCCAGCAGCCACGGGACAGGGGGCACTGAAGCTTTCTTT	CASSHGTGGTEAFF
TRBV7-9	TRBJ2-1	TRBD1	NA	TGTGCCAGCAGCCCCGGGACAGCCGGCGCTGAGCAGTTCTTC	CASSPGTAGAEQFF
TRBV15	TRBJ2-7	TRBD1	NA	TGTGCCACCAGCAGAGGCAAGGGGGCGCGGTACGAGCAGTACTTC	CATSRGKGARYEQYF
TRBV5-1	TRBJ2-2	NA	NA	TGCGCCAGCAGCTTGGAAATGAGACAGAGGAACACCGGGGAGCTGTTTTTT	CASSLEMRQRNTGELFF
TRBV5-1	TRBJ2-1	TRBD2	NA	TGCGCCAGCAGCCCCCTGTCTAGCGGGGGTTCCTACAATGAGCAGTTCTTC	CASSPLSSGGSYNEQFF
TRBV7-9	TRBJ1-3	NA	NA	TGTGCCAGCAGCCCTTCTCCAGGCTCCATATATTTT	CASSPSPGSIYF
TRBV9	TRBJ2-2	NA	NA	TGTGCCAGCAGCGTAGGCGGTGGGAACACCGGGGAGCTGTTTTTT	CASSVGGGNTGELFF